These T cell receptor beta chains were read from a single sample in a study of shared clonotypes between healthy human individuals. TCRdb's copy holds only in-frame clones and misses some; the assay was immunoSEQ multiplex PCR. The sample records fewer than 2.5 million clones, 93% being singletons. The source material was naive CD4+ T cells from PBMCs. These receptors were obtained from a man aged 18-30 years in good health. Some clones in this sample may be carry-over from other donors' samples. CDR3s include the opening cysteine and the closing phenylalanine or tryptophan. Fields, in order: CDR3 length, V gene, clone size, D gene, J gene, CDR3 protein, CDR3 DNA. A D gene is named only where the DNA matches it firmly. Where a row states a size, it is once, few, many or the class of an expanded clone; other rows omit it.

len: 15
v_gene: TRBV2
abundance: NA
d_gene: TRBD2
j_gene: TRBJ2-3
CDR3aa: CASSVELAGVDTQYF
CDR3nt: TGTGCCAGCAGTGTTGAATTAGCGGGAGTAGATACGCAGTATTTT

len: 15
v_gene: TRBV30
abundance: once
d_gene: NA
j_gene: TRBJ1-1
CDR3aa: CAWSVGYRVNTEAFF
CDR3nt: TGTGCCTGGAGTGTTGGGTACAGGGTGAACACTGAAGCTTTCTTT

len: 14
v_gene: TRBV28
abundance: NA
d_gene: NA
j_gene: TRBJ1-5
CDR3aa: CASKNRASNQPQHF
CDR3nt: TGTGCCAGCAAAAACCGGGCTAGCAATCAGCCCCAGCATTTT

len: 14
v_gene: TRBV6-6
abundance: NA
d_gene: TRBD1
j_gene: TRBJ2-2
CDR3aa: CASSYQGDTGELFF
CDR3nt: TGTGCCAGCAGTTACCAGGGGGACACCGGGGAGCTGTTTTTT

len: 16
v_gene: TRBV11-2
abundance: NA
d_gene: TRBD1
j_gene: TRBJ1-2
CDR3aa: CASSPLGVGQVYGYTF
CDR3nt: TGTGCCAGCAGCCCCCTGGGAGTGGGACAGGTCTATGGCTACACCTTC

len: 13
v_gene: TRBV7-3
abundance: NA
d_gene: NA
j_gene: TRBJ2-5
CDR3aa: CASSLRFGGTQYF
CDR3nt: TGTGCCAGCAGCTTACGCTTCGGGGGGACCCAGTACTTC

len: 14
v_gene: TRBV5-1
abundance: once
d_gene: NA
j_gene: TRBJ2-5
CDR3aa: CASSLVGQRETQYF
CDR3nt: TGCGCCAGCAGCTTGGTGGGACAAAGGGAGACCCAGTACTTC

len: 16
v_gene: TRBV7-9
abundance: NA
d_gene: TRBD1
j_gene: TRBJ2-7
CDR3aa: CASRASGTGSSYEQYF
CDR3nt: TGTGCCAGCAGGGCATCCGGGACAGGGAGTTCCTACGAGCAGTACTTC

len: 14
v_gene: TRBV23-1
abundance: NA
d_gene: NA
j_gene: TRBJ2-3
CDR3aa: CASSDRDCTDTQYF
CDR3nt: TGCGCCAGCAGCGACAGGGACTGCACAGATACGCAGTATTTT

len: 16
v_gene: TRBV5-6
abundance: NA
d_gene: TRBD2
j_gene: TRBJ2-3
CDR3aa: CASSAGLAGDADTQYF
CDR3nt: TGTGCCAGCAGCGCGGGACTAGCGGGAGATGCAGATACGCAGTATTTT

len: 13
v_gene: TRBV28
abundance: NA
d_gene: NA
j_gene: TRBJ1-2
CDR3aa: CASSPRVNYGYTF
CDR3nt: TGTGCCAGCAGTCCCAGGGTAAACTATGGCTACACCTTC

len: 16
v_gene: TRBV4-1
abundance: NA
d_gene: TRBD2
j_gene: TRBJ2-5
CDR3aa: CASSHSRGGGGETQYF
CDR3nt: TGCGCCAGCAGCCATTCCCGGGGGGGAGGGGGTGAGACCCAGTACTTC

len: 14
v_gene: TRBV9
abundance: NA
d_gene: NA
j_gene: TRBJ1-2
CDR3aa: CASTPNTGAYGYTF
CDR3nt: TGTGCCAGCACACCTAATACCGGTGCCTATGGCTACACCTTC

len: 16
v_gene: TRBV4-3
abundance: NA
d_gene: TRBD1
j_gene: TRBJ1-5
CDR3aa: CASSQDYGRGLQPQHF
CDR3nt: TGCGCCAGCAGCCAAGATTATGGCAGGGGGCTTCAGCCCCAGCATTTT

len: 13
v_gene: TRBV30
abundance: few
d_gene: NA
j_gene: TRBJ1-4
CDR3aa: CAWSGVFGEKLFF
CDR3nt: TGTGCCTGGAGTGGGGTATTTGGTGAAAAACTGTTTTTT

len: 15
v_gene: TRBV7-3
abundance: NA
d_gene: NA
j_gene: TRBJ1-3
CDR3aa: CASSLLRPSGNTIYF
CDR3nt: TGTGCCAGCAGCTTACTACGACCCTCTGGAAACACCATATATTTT

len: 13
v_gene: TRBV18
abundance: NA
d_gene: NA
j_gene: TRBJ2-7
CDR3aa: CASSPIESYEQYF
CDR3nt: TGTGCCAGCTCACCCATAGAGTCCTACGAGCAGTACTTC

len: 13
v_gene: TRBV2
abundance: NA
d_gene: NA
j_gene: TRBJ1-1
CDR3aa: CATSTGMNTEAFF
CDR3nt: TGTGCCACCTCGACAGGAATGAACACTGAAGCTTTCTTT

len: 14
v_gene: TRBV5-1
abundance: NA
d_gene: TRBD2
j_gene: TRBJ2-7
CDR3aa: CASSLDSGRDEQYF
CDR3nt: TGCGCCAGCAGCTTGGATAGCGGGAGGGACGAGCAGTACTTC

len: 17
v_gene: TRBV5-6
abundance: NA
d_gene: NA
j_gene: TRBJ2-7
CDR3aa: CASLQGWGRLASYEQYF
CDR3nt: TGTGCCAGCCTTCAGGGGTGGGGCCGCTTAGCGTCCTACGAGCAGTACTTC

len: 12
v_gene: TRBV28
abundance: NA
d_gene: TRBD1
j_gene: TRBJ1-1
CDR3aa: CASRTDRVEAFF
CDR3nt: TGTGCCAGCAGAACGGACAGGGTCGAAGCTTTCTTT

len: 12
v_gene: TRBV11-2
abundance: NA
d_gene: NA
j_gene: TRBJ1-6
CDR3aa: CASSPWDSPLHF
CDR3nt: TGTGCCAGCAGCCCTTGGGATTCACCCCTCCACTTT

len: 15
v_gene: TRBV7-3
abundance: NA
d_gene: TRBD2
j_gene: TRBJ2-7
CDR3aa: CASSLNSGAASEQYF
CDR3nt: TGTGCCAGCAGCTTAAATAGCGGGGCCGCTAGCGAGCAGTACTTC

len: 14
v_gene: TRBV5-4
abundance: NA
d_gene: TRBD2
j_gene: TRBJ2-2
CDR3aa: CASSLVAGPGELFF
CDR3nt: TGTGCCAGCAGCTTGGTAGCGGGACCCGGGGAGCTGTTTTTT

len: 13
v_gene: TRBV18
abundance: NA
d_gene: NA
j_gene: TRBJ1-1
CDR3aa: CASSRDTNTEAFF
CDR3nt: TGTGCCAGCTCCCGGGACACGAACACTGAAGCTTTCTTT

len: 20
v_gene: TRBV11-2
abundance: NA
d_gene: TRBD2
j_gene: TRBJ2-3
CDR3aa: CASSLDLPRLLAGGLDTQYF
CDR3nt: TGTGCCAGCAGCTTAGATCTCCCTCGATTGCTAGCGGGAGGGCTAGATACGCAGTATTTT

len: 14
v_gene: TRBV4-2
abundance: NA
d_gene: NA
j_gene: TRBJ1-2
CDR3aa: CASTKGIPGGGYTF
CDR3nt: TGTGCCAGCACAAAAGGGATCCCCGGTGGTGGCTACACCTTC

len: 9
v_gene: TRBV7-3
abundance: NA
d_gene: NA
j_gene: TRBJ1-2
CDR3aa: CASSLQYTF
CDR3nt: TGTGCCAGCAGCTTACAATACACCTTC

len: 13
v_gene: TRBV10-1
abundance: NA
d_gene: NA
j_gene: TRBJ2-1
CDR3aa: CASSHDQQSEQFF
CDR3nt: TGCGCCAGCAGCCACGACCAGCAAAGTGAGCAGTTCTTC

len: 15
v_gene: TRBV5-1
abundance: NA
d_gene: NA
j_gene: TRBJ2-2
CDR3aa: CASSLVWGNTGELFF
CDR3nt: TGCGCCAGCAGCTTGGTATGGGGAAACACCGGGGAGCTGTTTTTT

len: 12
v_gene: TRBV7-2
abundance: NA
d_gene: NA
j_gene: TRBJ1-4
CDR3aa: CASSVRWGKLFF
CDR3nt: TGTGCCAGCAGCGTTCGATGGGGAAAACTGTTTTTT

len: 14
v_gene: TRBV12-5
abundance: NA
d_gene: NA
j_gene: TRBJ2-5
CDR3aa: CASGTGGNKETQYF
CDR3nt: TGTGCTAGTGGCACTGGGGGGAATAAAGAGACCCAGTACTTC

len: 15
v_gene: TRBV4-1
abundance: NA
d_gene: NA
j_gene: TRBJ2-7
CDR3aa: CASSPLRGLVSEQYF
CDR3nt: TGCGCCAGCAGCCCTTTACGGGGGTTGGTGAGCGAGCAGTACTTC

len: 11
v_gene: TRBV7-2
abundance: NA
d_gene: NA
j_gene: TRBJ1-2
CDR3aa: CASLRGRGYTF
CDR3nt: TGTGCCTCACTACGGGGCCGCGGCTACACCTTC

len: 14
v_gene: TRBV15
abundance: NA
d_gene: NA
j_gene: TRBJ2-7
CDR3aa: CATSRDNWRAEQYF
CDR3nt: TGTGCCACCAGCAGAGATAACTGGAGGGCCGAGCAGTACTTC

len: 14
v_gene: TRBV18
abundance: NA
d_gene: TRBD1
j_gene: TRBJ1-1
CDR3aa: CASSPGQGNTEAFF
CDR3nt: TGTGCCAGCTCACCGGGACAGGGGAACACTGAAGCTTTCTTT

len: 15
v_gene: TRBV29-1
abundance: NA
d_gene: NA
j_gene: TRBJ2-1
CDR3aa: CSVGKLVWDGNEQFF
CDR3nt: TGCAGCGTTGGAAAACTAGTCTGGGATGGCAATGAGCAGTTCTTC

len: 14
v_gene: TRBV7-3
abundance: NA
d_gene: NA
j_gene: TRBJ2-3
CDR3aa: CASSLSRATDTQYF
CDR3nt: TGTGCCAGCAGCTTAAGCAGGGCCACAGATACGCAGTATTTT

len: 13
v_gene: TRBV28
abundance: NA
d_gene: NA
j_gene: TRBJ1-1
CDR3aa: CASTLPTGTQAFF
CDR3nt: TGTGCCAGCACCCTCCCCACGGGGACACAAGCTTTCTTT

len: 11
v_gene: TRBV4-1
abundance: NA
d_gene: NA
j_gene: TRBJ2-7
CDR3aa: CASSQGTEQYF
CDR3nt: TGTGCCAGCAGCCAAGGAACCGAGCAGTACTTC

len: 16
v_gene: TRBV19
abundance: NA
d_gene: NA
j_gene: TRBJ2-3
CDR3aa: CASSIDIRTSTDTQYF
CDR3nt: TGTGCCAGTAGTATTGATATCCGGACAAGCACAGATACGCAGTATTTT

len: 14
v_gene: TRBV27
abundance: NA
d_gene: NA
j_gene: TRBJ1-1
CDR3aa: CASIPSVRGPEAFF
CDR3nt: TGTGCCAGCATCCCCTCTGTTAGGGGTCCTGAAGCTTTCTTT

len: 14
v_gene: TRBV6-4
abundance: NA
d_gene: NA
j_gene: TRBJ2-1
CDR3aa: CASKAGPISYEQFF
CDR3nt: TGTGCCAGCAAGGCGGGACCCATCAGCTATGAGCAGTTCTTC

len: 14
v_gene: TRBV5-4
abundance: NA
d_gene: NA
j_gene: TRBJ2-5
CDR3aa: CASSLGTDVETQYF
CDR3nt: TGTGCCAGCAGCTTGGGTACAGACGTGGAGACCCAGTACTTC

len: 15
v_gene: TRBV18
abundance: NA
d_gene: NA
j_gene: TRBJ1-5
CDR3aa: CASSAQQGSNQPQHF
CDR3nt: TGTGCCAGCTCCGCCCAGCAGGGGAGCAATCAGCCCCAGCATTTT

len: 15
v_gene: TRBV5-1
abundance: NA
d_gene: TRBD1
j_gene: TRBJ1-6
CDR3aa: CASSSAGTESSPLHF
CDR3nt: TGCGCCAGCAGCTCGGCCGGGACAGAAAGTTCACCCCTCCACTTT

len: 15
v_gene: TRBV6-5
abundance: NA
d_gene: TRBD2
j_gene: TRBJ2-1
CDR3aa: CASAGTSVVPNEQFF
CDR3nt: TGTGCCAGCGCCGGGACTAGTGTAGTTCCAAATGAGCAGTTCTTC

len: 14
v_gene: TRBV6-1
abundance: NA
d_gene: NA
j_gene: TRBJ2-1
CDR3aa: CASEGPSSYNEQFF
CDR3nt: TGTGCCAGCGAAGGTCCGAGCTCCTACAATGAGCAGTTCTTC

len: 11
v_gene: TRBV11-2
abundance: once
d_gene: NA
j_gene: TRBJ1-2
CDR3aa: CASSGSRDSTF
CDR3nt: TGTGCCAGCAGCGGAAGCAGGGACTCCACCTTC

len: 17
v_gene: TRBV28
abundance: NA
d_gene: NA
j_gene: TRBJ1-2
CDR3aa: CASSQTGSIFFYYGYTF
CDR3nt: TGTGCCAGCAGCCAAACAGGGTCCATCTTCTTTTACTATGGCTACACCTTC